The 28 T cell receptor beta chains reported below all come from one sample, sequenced in a study of OX40 agonist ivuxolimab in advanced cancers. Method: immunoSEQ multiplex PCR; TCRdb's copy keeps in-frame clones and lacks some. This sample yields more than 70,000 clones, of which about 84% are seen a single time; 5% belongs to the top ten. The source material was CD4+ or CD8+ T cells sorted from blood, sampled in a trial of the OX40 agonist ivuxolimab. The receptors derive from an adult with an advanced solid tumor such as melanoma, head and neck, liver or kidney cancer.

This clone was recorded once. The chain recombines TRBV7-2 with TRBJ2-1, with 14 bases aligning to TRBD2. CDR3 length equals 17 residues. CDR1 and CDR2 (germline): SGHTA, FQGNSA. V dropped 6 bases and J dropped 4; count of bases not matched to a gene: 8. CDR3 sequence (DNA): TGTGCCAGCAGGCCGGGACTAGCGGGGGCCCCATACAATGAGCAGTTCTTC. Amino acid sequence: CASRPGLAGAPYNEQFF.

This clone was seen a single time. J is TRBJ1-2 and V is TRBV5-1, with D perhaps TRBD1 (5 bases). The germline CDR1 and CDR2 sequences are SGHRS and YFSETQ. This CDR3 spans 14 amino acids. V dropped 5 bases and J dropped 8 bases, with 19 bases sitting between them. The CDR3 protein is CASRQAVGIGGYTF. Written as DNA, the CDR3 is TGCGCCAGCAGACAGGCGGTGGGTATTGGCGGCTACACCTTC.

J is TRBJ1-1 and V is TRBV11-2; D ambiguous. CDR3 length: 13 amino acids. CDR1 is SGHAT and CDR2 is FQNNGV in the germline V gene. The germline V and J ends were trimmed by 4 bases and 0 bases, with 6 bases remaining between them. This CDR3 reads CASSSQMNTEAFF. CDR3 in DNA: TGTGCCAGCAGCTCACAGATGAACACTGAAGCTTTCTTT.

The chain couples TRBV11-3 to TRBJ1-2, with TRBD1 matching 7 bases. This CDR3 comprises 13 residues. V lost 3 bases and J lost 7; bases outside the gene matches: 5. Germline CDR1 is SGHNT and CDR2 is YENEEA. CDR3 nucleotides: TGTGCCAGCAGCTTCCTAGACAGGGCTGGCTACACCTTC. It yields the protein CASSFLDRAGYTF.

The table lists this clone with a count of one. V is TRBV6-5 and J is TRBJ2-2; D may be TRBD1 (5 bases). Germline CDR1 reads MNHEY; CDR2 reads SVGAGI. The length of the CDR3 is 15 residues. V was pared by 7 bases and J by 5 bases, with 17 bases between. CDR3 nucleotide sequence: TGTGCCAGCATTCCTTGGCAGGGAAAAACCGGGGAGCTGTTTTTT. Protein: CASIPWQGKTGELFF.

This clone was seen a handful of times. V gene TRBV27 combines with J gene TRBJ1-2; no firm D call. The germline CDR1 and CDR2 sequences are MNHEY and SMNVEV (reference sequence). The CDR3 extends over 12 amino acids. The ends were cut back, 5 bases at V and 3 bases at J, with 7 bases in the middle. Here the CDR3 reads CASSDRHYGYTF. CDR3 sequence (DNA): TGTGCCAGCAGTGACCGTCACTATGGCTACACCTTC.

The V call is TRBV7-3, the J call TRBJ2-1, with TRBD2 matching 10 bases. Losses at the gene ends were 5 bases for V and 4 bases for J; bases not matched to a gene: 5. Germline CDR1 and CDR2: SGHTA and FQGTGA. The CDR3 has 15 amino acids. CDR3 in amino acids: CASSELAGEYNEQFF. CDR3 nucleotides: TGTGCCAGCAGCGAGCTAGCGGGGGAATACAATGAGCAGTTCTTC.

The chain recombines TRBV6-4 with TRBJ2-5, with TRBD2 as a possible D gene (5 bases). The ends were cut back, 4 bases at V and 4 bases at J, with 10 bases in the middle. The CDR3 loop spans 13 amino acids. Germline V gene data show CDR1 as MRHNA and CDR2 as SNTAGT. CDR3 nucleotides: TGTGCCAGCAGTGTTGAGGGTGGAGAGACCCAGTACTTC. It specifies CASSVEGGETQYF.

This clone occurred a few times. This chain links TRBV6-5 with TRBJ1-6, with D possibly matching TRBD1 (6 bases). Germline lookup yields CDR1 MNHEY and CDR2 SVGAGI. Trimming took 4 bases from V and 2 from J, leaving 12 bases between them. The CDR3 loop spans 16 amino acids. Here the CDR3 reads CASSSDTGTYNSPLHF. The CDR3 DNA follows: TGTGCCAGCAGTTCCGATACAGGGACCTATAATTCACCCCTCCACTTT.

The genes are TRBV11-2 and TRBJ1-1; D ambiguous. The CDR3 is 15 amino acids. V was trimmed by 4 bases and J by 1 base, leaving 13 bases between them. Germline CDR1 and CDR2: SGHAT and FQNNGV. CDR3 DNA: TGTGCCAGCAGCTCGACCGCAGGAGGGAACACTGAAGCTTTCTTT. Translation: CASSSTAGGNTEAFF.

The V gene is TRBV6-1, the J gene TRBJ1-5, with 8 bases matching TRBD1. The germline V gene encodes CDR1 MNHNS and CDR2 SASEGT. CDR3 size: 17 residues. J gave up 1 base and V 2 bases, and 7 bases lay outside the gene matches. In DNA, the CDR3 is TGTGCCAGCAGTGAATGGAGGGACAGGCTGAGCAATCAGCCCCAGCATTTT. This gives the protein CASSEWRDRLSNQPQHF.

The J gene is TRBJ2-5, the V gene TRBV5-1, with D unresolved. Per the germline V gene, CDR1 is SGHRS and CDR2 is YFSETQ. Trimming pared 1 base from V and 0 bases from J, leaving 10 bases between. The length of the CDR3 is 15 residues. Here the CDR3 reads CASSLLSADQETQYF. The DNA for the CDR3 is TGCGCCAGCAGCTTGTTGTCAGCAGACCAAGAGACCCAGTACTTC.

The chain has TRBV7-2 and TRBJ2-5, with 9 bases identical to TRBD2. Trimming took 1 base from V and 5 from J; bases not matched to a gene: 5. The V gene's germline CDR1 is SGHTA and CDR2 FQGNSA. The CDR3 covers 15 residues. The chain's CDR3 is CASSLGGRVGETQYF. The CDR3 DNA follows: TGTGCCAGCAGCTTAGGCGGGAGGGTTGGTGAGACCCAGTACTTC.

V usage is TRBV21-1 and J usage is TRBJ1-5. TRBV21-1 is given as a pseudogene. The CDR3 has 15 residues. The CDR3 sequence: CASSNPPVTYQPQHF. CDR3 nucleotides: TGTGCCAGCAGCAACCCTCCCGTCACCTATCAGCCCCAGCATTTT.

V and J are TRBV7-9 and TRBJ2-6; D ambiguous. The CDR3 has 15 amino acids. The germline V and J ends were trimmed by 3 bases and 0 bases, with 6 bases remaining between them. Germline assignment: CDR1 SEHNR and CDR2 FQNEAQ (reference sequence). This CDR3 reads CASSFHYSGANVLTF. The CDR3, as DNA: TGTGCCAGCAGCTTCCATTACTCTGGGGCCAACGTCCTGACTTTC.

The V and J genes are TRBV10-2 and TRBJ1-4, with no clear D. Germline values: CDR1 WSHSY, CDR2 SAAADI. The CDR3 loop spans 12 amino acids. Trimming shortened V by 7 bases and J by 8 bases, and 11 bases separated the two germline ends. For the CDR3, the DNA is TGCGCCAGCACCAAAGGAGGGGAAAAACTGTTTTTT. Translation gives CASTKGGEKLFF.

This chain uses TRBV13 with TRBJ2-1; 10 bases line up with TRBD1. Germline V gene lookup returns CDR1 PRHDT and CDR2 FYEKMQ (reference sequence). The CDR3 loop spans 15 amino acids. Unmatched junction bases numbered 9, after V lost 4 bases and J lost 9 bases. CDR3 residues: CASSSRDRGTPEQFF. DNA for the CDR3: TGTGCCAGCAGCTCCCGGGACAGGGGTACCCCTGAGCAGTTCTTC.

V usage is TRBV11-2 and J usage is TRBJ2-1; 8 bases are shared with TRBD1. This CDR3 is 16 amino acids long. V was pared by 3 bases and J by 4 bases, with 8 bases of the junction left unmatched. Per germline, CDR1 SGHAT and CDR2 FQNNGV. CDR3 DNA sequence: TGTGCCAGCAGCTTTGACAGGGGCCCTGGTTACAATGAGCAGTTCTTC. Translation: CASSFDRGPGYNEQFF.

In its sample, this clone was seen once. The chain couples TRBV5-1 to TRBJ1-5; no clear D. With 4 bases removed from V and 0 bases from J, the gap between germline ends came to 11 bases. The germline gives CDR1 SGHRS, CDR2 YFSETQ. The CDR3 is 15 residues long. This CDR3 is CASSLDADSNQPQHF. For the CDR3, the DNA is TGCGCCAGCAGCCTCGACGCAGATAGCAATCAGCCCCAGCATTTT.

In nucleotides, the CDR3 is TGTGCCAGCAGCCCCGGGACAGAGCCCCCCCAAGAGACCCAGTACTTC. It encodes CASSPGTEPPQETQYF. This sequence joins TRBV7-8 and TRBJ2-5; 7 nucleotides match TRBD1. CDR3 length: 16 residues. Per the germline V gene, CDR1 is SGHVS and CDR2 is FQNEAQ. V shed 5 bases and J 1 base; nucleotides not matched to a gene: 10.

The V call is TRBV27, the J call TRBJ1-5, with 9 positions matching TRBD1. The length of the CDR3 is 18 residues. Looked up from germline, CDR1 is MNHEY and CDR2 is SMNVEV (reference sequence). The V and J ends lost 2 bases and 1 base, in that order; junction bases with no gene match: 9. The CDR3 DNA sequence: TGTGCCAGCAGTTTAATAGGGACAGGGCGAGTAAGCAATCAGCCCCAGCATTTT. Residues: CASSLIGTGRVSNQPQHF.

This clone was seen only once. The chain carries TRBV5-1 and TRBJ2-1; a possible D gene is TRBD2 (6 bases). Trimming shortened V by 0 bases and J by 0 bases, and 10 bases separated the two germline ends. CDR3 length: 16 residues. Germline CDR1 SGHRS, CDR2 YFSETQ. This CDR3 reads CASSLAGDFSYNEQFF. In nucleotides, the CDR3 is TGCGCCAGCAGCTTGGCCGGGGACTTCTCCTACAATGAGCAGTTCTTC.

V is TRBV27 and J is TRBJ2-7, with 8 bases aligning to TRBD1. Germline V gene lookup returns CDR1 MNHEY and CDR2 SMNVEV (reference sequence). The CDR3 has 14 amino acids. The junction had 13 bases not matched to a gene; V was cut back by 5 bases and J by 10 bases. CDR3 DNA sequence: TGTGCCAGCAGTAGGGGGCCAGGGGGCCCAGTTCAGTACTTC. The encoded protein is CASSRGPGGPVQYF.

Of note for this clone: The sample contains more than one DNA sequence encoding this CDR3. The chain employs TRBV7-6 and TRBJ1-1; D not resolved. V lost 4 bases and J 6 bases, leaving 15 bases between the germline ends. The germline CDR1 and CDR2 sequences are SGHVS and FNYEAQ. CDR3 length equals 14 residues. CDR3 loop: CASSSGAGLSEAFF. As DNA, the CDR3 is TGTGCCAGCAGCTCGGGAGCGGGGTTGTCTGAAGCTTTCTTT.

The V gene is TRBV7-8, the J gene TRBJ2-7; D remains unclear. Trimming removed 5 bases at V and 3 bases at J, with 8 bases between. The germline CDR1 and CDR2 sequences are SGHVS and FQNEAQ. The length of the CDR3 is 12 residues. The CDR3 DNA reads as TGTGCCAGCAGCCCATCTTTCTACGAGCAGTACTTC. Protein: CASSPSFYEQYF.

This clone was observed a handful of times. This chain connects TRBV7-9 to TRBJ2-5; D unclear. The V end lost 1 base, the J end lost 4 bases, and 7 bases lay between the germline ends. Germline V gives CDR1 SEHNR, CDR2 FQNEAQ (reference sequence). The length of the CDR3 is 13 residues. This CDR3 is CASSLGDAETQYF. The CDR3 DNA follows: TGTGCCAGCAGCTTAGGGGATGCAGAGACCCAGTACTTC.

The gene calls are TRBV29-1 and TRBJ2-3; D might be TRBD1 (6 bases). V dropped 2 bases and J dropped 6 bases, with 12 bases sitting between them. Per the germline V gene, CDR1 is SQVTM and CDR2 is ANQGSEA. This CDR3 is built from 13 residues. CDR3 coding DNA: TGCAGCGTTGAAACCCAGGGGTGGGATACGCAGTATTTT. This sequence encodes CSVETQGWDTQYF.

This chain links TRBV5-4 with TRBJ2-7; TRBD1 matches 12 bases. The CDR3 is 16 amino acids. Losses at the gene ends were 3 bases for V and 3 bases for J; bases not matched to a gene: 7. Germline V gene lookup returns CDR1 SGHNT and CDR2 YYREEE (reference sequence). The CDR3 loop is CASSSKGQGASYEQYF. CDR3 nucleotides: TGTGCCAGCAGCTCAAAGGGACAGGGGGCGAGCTACGAGCAGTACTTC.